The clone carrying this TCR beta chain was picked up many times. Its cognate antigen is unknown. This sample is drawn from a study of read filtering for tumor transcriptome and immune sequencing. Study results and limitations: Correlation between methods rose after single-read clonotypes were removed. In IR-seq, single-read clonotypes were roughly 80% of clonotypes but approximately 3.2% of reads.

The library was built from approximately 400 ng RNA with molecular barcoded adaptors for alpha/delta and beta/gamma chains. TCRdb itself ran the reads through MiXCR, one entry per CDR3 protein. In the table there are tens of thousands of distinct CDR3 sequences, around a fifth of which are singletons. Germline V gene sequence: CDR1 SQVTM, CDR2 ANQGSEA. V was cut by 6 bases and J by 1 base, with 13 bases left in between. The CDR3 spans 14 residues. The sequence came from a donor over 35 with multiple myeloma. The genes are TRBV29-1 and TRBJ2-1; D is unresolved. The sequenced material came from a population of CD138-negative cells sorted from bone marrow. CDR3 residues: CSVESQRSYNEQFF. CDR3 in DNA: TGCAGCGTCGAAAGCCAGAGGTCCTACAATGAGCAGTTCTTC.